This TCR beta chain originates from a study of relationships among human T cell subsets (dated by TCRdb to the early 2010s). Turning to the overall study: Sequencing was performed on eight distinct blood T cell populations: pan T, CD8 cytotoxic, regulatory, Th1, Th2, naive plus transitional, activated and memory cells. General findings and caveats noted by the study authors: Over 55% of CD8+ cytotoxic sequences belonged to clones with over 100 reads, whereas regulatory and Th2 subsets showed few such clones. V, D and J usage, CDR3 length and N-nucleotide additions showed no statistically significant differences among the seven subsets. The bead-based sorting was unable to rule out the presence of a CD4+CD8+ double-positive population. Substantial CDR3 sharing among Th1, Th2 and regulatory T cells was interpreted as suggesting stochastic cell fate choices.

From the CD45RA-negative fraction, CD45RA-RO+ cells were selected as memory T cells using anti-CD45RO beads. T cell subsets were isolated with Miltenyi superparamagnetic beads coated with subset-specific monoclonal antibodies. Peripheral blood was used as the source from which all T cell populations were isolated. Ficoll separation of whole blood yielded mononuclear cells, and anti-CD14 microbeads were then used to deplete the monocytes. Right after isolation, the cell populations were resuspended in RNAprotect reagent. In the case of this clonotype: The antigen this receptor binds is unknown. No clone much larger than this one lies a single base away; base qualities are absent.

Libraries were made using multiplex PCR. Data came from a 454 GS FLX. TCR alpha and beta CDR3 regions were amplified from mRNA by semiquantitative ARM-PCR. In ARM-PCR, tagged nested gene-specific primers were applied first, and communal superprimers then carried out the exponential amplification. Before the second amplification round was performed on first-round PCR products, the nested primers were removed by exonuclease. The amplicons were sequenced on the 454 platform, a system that can rapidly sequence millions of DNA fragments without cloning bias. A read counted as effective if the read could be mapped to both V and J germline segments. On the study's bioinformatics: Reads were assigned to germline V, D and J segments with IRmap, which uses pyromap, a Smith-Waterman modification adapted to 454 sequencing errors. To filter D-beta assignments, cutoffs were set at the 99th percentile of the alignment scores obtained from simulated random sequences. CDR3 was defined as the amino acids between the conserved V-segment Y[YFLI]C motif and the J-segment [FW]GXGT motif. A compound Poisson process model, previously applied to large-scale EST data, was used to estimate repertoire diversity. A procedure for detecting cross-contamination was used to argue that the shared CDR3s did not come from sample contamination. The raw public data were reprocessed by TCRdb itself: fastp quality trimming at Q25, MiXCR clonotype calling, in-frame beta chains only. Each entry is one CDR3 protein sequence, shown with its most common DNA and genes. The authors' filters were not applied to this entry. This sample comprises thousands of distinct CDR3 sequences, 50% to 60% of them detected only once. Of the sample, approximately 5.4% is held by the ten largest clones.

As encoded in the germline V gene (reference sequence), CDR1 is MNHEY while CDR2 is SMNVEV. Spanning cysteine to phenylalanine, the CDR3 consists of 11 amino acids. CDR3 DNA only is kept here, 33 bases in frame from base 1. V loses 7 bases, J loses 5 bases, and the germline ends lie 9 bases apart. This receptor was identified in a man in his forties in good health. This chain is built from TRBV27 and TRBJ2-7; the D segment cannot be called with confidence. Sequencing was done on a sample of memory T cells sorted from blood. The sample's cell subset or site, from its label and the paper: CD45RA-RO+ memory T cells. Read as DNA, the sequence is TGTGCCAGCACGAAGACCGACGAGCAGTACTTC. Its protein reads: CASTKTDEQYF.